This T cell receptor beta chain was retrieved from a study of graft-versus-host responses after intestinal transplantation. Study findings and constraints: Early post-transplant falls in HvG clones accompanied the peak levels of circulating GvH clones. Among recipient marrow samples, GvH clones were found; some appeared first in ileum or blood. Graft-versus-host to host-versus-graft clonal ratios in allografts were high in patients with graft-donor T cell macrochimerism.

This table comes from immunoSEQ multiplex PCR, and its TCRdb copy is limited to in-frame clones, with some not included. The sample has about 20,000 clones, approximately 86% seen once. Worth noting for this clone: Its antigen remains unknown.

Trimming removed 0 bases at V and 1 base at J, with 7 bases between. CDR3 size: 16 residues. The V gene's germline CDR1 is LGHNA and CDR2 YNFKEQ. The sequenced sample was bone marrow, obtained around 130 days after transplant. The origin of this receptor is a human patient who received an intestinal transplant, so some T cells may come from the graft donor. This rearrangement joins TRBV4-2 to TRBJ2-6; D not resolved. The CDR3 DNA sequence: TGTGCCAGCAGCCAAGAGTCCGGGTCTGGGGCCAACGTCCTGACTTTC. Translated: CASSQESGSGANVLTF.